This TCR beta chain was recovered during a study of CD8 T cells in ankylosing spondylitis. Quantitative barcoded 5'-RACE was used to prepare TCR beta libraries. TCRdb analysed the 5' RACE reads with MiXCR anew, one entry per CDR3 protein. Seen here are some 250,000 distinct CDR3 sequences, 8.6% observed once, and the top ten hold around 6.8%. Many counts were recorded for this clonotype. Antigen: not known. Points from the study as a whole: Matched ankylosing spondylitis synovial fluid reportedly showed significant enrichment of disease-linked clones.

V dropped 6 bases and J dropped 3 bases, with 9 bases sitting between them. The germline V gene has CDR1 DFQATT and CDR2 SNEGSKA (reference sequence). The CDR3 extends over 12 amino acids. The sample taken for sequencing was blood, either unsorted or a sorted T cell fraction (not recorded which). The chain carries TRBV20-1 and TRBJ1-5, with D possibly being TRBD1 (5 bases). This TCR was sampled from a male donor with ankylosing spondylitis or in good health (not recorded which). DNA of the CDR3: TGCAGTGCCCGACAGTCCAATCAGCCCCAGCATTTT. Protein product: CSARQSNQPQHF.